This T cell receptor (beta chain) emerged from a study of control samples from healthy donors and cancer patients. The CDR3 contains 15 residues. The V gene's germline CDR1 is LNHNV and CDR2 YYDKDF (reference sequence). V was trimmed by 0 bases and J by 0 bases, leaving 8 bases between them. Sequencing was performed with immunoSEQ multiplex PCR; in TCRdb, only in-frame clones are kept and a portion is missing. The table lists 170,000 or so clones, approximately 94% of them singletons. The sample was blood. The rearrangement links TRBV15 to TRBJ1-1; D uncertain. The clonotype comes from a woman aged 18-30 years in good health. In DNA, the CDR3 is TGTGCCACCAGCAGAGATATCGGTCTGAACACTGAAGCTTTCTTT. Its protein is CATSRDIGLNTEAFF.